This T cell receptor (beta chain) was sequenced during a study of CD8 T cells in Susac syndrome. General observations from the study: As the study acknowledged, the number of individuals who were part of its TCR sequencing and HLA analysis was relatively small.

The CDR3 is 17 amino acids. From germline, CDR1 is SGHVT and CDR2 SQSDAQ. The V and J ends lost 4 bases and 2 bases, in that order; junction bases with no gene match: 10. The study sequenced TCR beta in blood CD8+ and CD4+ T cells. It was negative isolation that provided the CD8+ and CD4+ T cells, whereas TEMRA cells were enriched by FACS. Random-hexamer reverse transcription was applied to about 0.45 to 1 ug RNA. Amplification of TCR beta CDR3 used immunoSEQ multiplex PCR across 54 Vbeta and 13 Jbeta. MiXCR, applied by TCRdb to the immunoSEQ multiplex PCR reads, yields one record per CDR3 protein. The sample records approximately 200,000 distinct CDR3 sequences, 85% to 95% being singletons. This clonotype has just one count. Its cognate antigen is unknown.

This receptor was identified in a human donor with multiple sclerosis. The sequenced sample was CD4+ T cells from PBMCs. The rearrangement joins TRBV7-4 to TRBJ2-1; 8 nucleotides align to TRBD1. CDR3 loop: CASSWGTDRETYNEQFF. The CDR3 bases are TGTGCCAGCAGCTGGGGGACGGACAGGGAAACCTACAATGAGCAGTTCTTC.